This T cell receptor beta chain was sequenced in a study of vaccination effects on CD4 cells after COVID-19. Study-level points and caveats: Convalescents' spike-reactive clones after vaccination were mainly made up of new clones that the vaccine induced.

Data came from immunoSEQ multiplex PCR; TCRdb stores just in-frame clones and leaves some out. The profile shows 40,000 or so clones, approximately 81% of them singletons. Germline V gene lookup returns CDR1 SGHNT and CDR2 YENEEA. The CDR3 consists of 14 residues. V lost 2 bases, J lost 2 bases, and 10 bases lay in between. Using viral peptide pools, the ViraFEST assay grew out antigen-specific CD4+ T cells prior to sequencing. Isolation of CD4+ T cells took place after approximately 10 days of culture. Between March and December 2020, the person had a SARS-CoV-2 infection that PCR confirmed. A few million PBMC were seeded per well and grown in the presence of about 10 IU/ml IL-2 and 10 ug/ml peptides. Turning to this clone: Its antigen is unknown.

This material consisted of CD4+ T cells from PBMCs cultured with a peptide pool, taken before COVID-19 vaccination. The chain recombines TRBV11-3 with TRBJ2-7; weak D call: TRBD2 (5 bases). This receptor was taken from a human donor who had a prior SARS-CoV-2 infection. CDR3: CASSLQRFAYEQYF. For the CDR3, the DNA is TGTGCCAGCAGCTTACAGCGGTTTGCCTACGAGCAGTACTTC.